These 13 T cell receptor beta chains came from one sample sequenced in a study of blood T cells in healthy people across ages. The authors ran a second PCR of about 6 to 11 cycles using a sample-barcoded 5' primer and a J-beta primer mix. TCRdb called the 5' RACE reads again in MiXCR, with one record for every CDR3 protein. The table includes roughly 1.5 million distinct CDR3 sequences, 35% to 45% detected once. The sample was blood. All receptors come from a woman under 30 in good health.

This clonotype showed up just a few times. J is TRBJ1-6 and V is TRBV4-3; 10 bases agree with TRBD1. Looked up from germline, CDR1 is LGHNA and CDR2 is YSLEER. J was trimmed by 8 bases and V by 7 bases; bases with no gene match: 5. There are 14 residues in the CDR3. The DNA of the CDR3 is TGCGCCAGCACCCGGGGGACAGGGGATTCACCCCTCCACTTT. This gives the protein CASTRGTGDSPLHF.

This chain joins TRBV4-2 and TRBJ1-4; TRBD1 matches at 7 bases. This CDR3 is built from 15 residues. With 4 bases clipped from V and 10 bases from J, the junction kept 12 bases outside the gene matches. Germline V lookup: CDR1 LGHNA, CDR2 YNFKEQ. The CDR3 sequence is CASSPSNRGIGKLFF. CDR3 sequence (DNA): TGTGCCAGCAGCCCGTCAAACAGGGGTATTGGAAAACTGTTTTTT.

This clonotype was picked up one time. The V call is TRBV6-2 or TRBV6-3, the J call TRBJ2-1; 11 bases are shared with TRBD2. J lost 3 bases, V lost 5 bases, and 6 bases had no gene match. This CDR3 is built from 16 residues. Looked up from germline, CDR1 is MNHEY and CDR2 is SVGEGT. CDR3 sequence: CASSPVTSGIYNEQFF. In nucleotides, the CDR3 is TGTGCCAGCAGTCCGGTGACTAGCGGGATCTACAATGAGCAGTTCTTC.

V is TRBV10-3 and J is TRBJ1-1; D unresolved. V shed 3 bases and J shed 4 bases, with 6 bases lying between them. The CDR3 runs to 12 residues. CDR1 and CDR2 from the germline V gene are ENHRY and SYGVKD. The CDR3 sequence: CAISDSATEAFF. In DNA, the CDR3 is TGTGCCATCAGTGATTCCGCCACTGAAGCTTTCTTT.

The gene calls are TRBV20-1 and TRBJ1-2, with TRBD1 as a possible D gene (5 bases). V lost 5 bases and J 4 bases, leaving 14 bases between the germline ends. The CDR3 sequence is 13 residues long. CDR1 is DFQATT and CDR2 is SNEGSKA in the germline V gene (reference sequence). The CDR3 region is CSAVGEQSYGYTF. In DNA, the CDR3 is TGCAGTGCTGTGGGGGAGCAGTCCTATGGCTACACCTTC.

CDR3 sequence (DNA): TGTGCCACCAGCAGAGGGACTAGCGGGAGGGGTAATGAGCAGTTCTTC. It yields the protein CATSRGTSGRGNEQFF. The rearrangement uses TRBV15 and TRBJ2-1; 15 bases are shared with TRBD2. The CDR3 extends over 16 amino acids. J lost 7 bases, V lost 1 base, and 2 bases had no gene match. Germline V gene lookup returns CDR1 LNHNV and CDR2 YYDKDF (reference sequence).

The V gene is TRBV18, the J gene TRBJ1-2, with D hard to call. Germline CDR1 KGHSH, CDR2 LQKENI. Trimming left V 0 bases short and J 5 bases short, with 7 bases between. The CDR3 is 13 amino acids. The CDR3 DNA sequence: TGTGCCAGCTCACCACCGGGATTGTATGGCTACACCTTC. Translation gives CASSPPGLYGYTF.

This clonotype was seen ten or more times. The V call is TRBV5-1, the J call TRBJ1-1; D remains unclear. This CDR3 is 11 amino acids long. Trimming removed 0 bases from V and 8 bases from J, with 5 bases in between. From germline, CDR1 is SGHRS and CDR2 YFSETQ. CDR3 region: CASSLGGEAFF. The DNA for the CDR3 is TGCGCCAGCAGCTTGGGTGGAGAAGCTTTCTTT.

In nucleotides, the CDR3 is TGTGCCAGCAGCATCAGGGGTGGGGACACTGAAGCTTTCTTT. It yields the protein CASSIRGGDTEAFF. V gene TRBV3-1 combines with J gene TRBJ1-1; D possibly corresponds to TRBD1 (6 bases). With 5 bases removed from V and 3 bases from J, the gap between germline ends came to 13 bases. Germline CDR1 reads LGHDT; CDR2 reads YNNKEL (reference sequence). The CDR3 is 14 amino acids.

This chain connects TRBV30 to TRBJ2-3; D gene unclear. The CDR3 runs 13 residues. V dropped 5 bases and J dropped 0 bases, with 9 bases sitting between them. Germline V lookup: CDR1 GTSNPN, CDR2 SVGIG (reference sequence). The CDR3 spells CAWGVTSTDTQYF. The CDR3 DNA sequence: TGTGCCTGGGGGGTCACTAGCACAGATACGCAGTATTTT.

In this sample, this clonotype turned up a few times. The chain combines TRBV5-1 with TRBJ1-1; 9 bases agree with TRBD1. This CDR3 region has 13 residues. After removal of 1 base from V and 11 bases from J, the junction contained 6 bases not matched to a gene. Germline assignment: CDR1 SGHRS and CDR2 YFSETQ. CDR3 nucleotide sequence: TGCGCCAGCAGCTTGTGGGACAGGGATTCGGCTTTCTTT. Translation gives CASSLWDRDSAFF.

This clonotype has ten or more counts. The chain is built from TRBV7-2 and TRBJ2-1, with D hard to call. V lost 1 base to trimming and J lost 10 bases, with 8 bases between them. The length of the CDR3 is 12 residues. Germline CDR1 is SGHTA and CDR2 is FQGNSA. In DNA, the CDR3 is TGTGCCAGCAGCTTAGTAGGACGGGAGCAGTTCTTC. Translated, it gives CASSLVGREQFF.

This clonotype was recorded many times. The V and J genes are TRBV6-6 and TRBJ2-1, with unresolved D. The length of the CDR3 is 15 residues. Trimming stripped 5 bases from V and 0 bases from J, with 11 bases between. CDR1 and CDR2 from the germline V gene are MNHNY and SVGAGI (reference sequence). The CDR3 spells CASSPSPSSYNEQFF. CDR3 sequence (DNA): TGTGCCAGCAGTCCAAGCCCTAGCTCCTACAATGAGCAGTTCTTC.